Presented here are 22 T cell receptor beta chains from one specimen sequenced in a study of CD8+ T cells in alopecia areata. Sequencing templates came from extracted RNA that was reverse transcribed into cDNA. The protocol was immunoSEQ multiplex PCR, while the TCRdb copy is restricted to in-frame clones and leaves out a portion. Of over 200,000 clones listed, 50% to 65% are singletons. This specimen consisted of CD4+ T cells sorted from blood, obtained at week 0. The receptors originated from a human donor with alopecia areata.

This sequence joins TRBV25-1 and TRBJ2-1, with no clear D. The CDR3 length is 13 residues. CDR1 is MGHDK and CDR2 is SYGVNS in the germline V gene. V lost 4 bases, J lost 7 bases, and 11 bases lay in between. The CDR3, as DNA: TGTGCCAGCAGTGGACTTCAAAGGAATGAGCAGTTCTTC. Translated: CASSGLQRNEQFF.

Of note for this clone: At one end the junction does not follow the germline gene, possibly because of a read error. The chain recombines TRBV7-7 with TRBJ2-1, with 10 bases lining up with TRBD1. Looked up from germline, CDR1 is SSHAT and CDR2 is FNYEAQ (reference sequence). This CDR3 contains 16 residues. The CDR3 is CASSRMTGGLRDEQFF. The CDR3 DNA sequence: TGTGCTAGCAGCCGTATGACAGGGGGCCTGAGGGATGAGCAGTTCTTC. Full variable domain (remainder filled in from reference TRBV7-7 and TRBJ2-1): GAGVSQSPRYKVTKRGQDVTLRCDPISSHATLYWYQQALGQGPEFLTYFNYEAQPDKSGLPSDRFSAERPEGSISTLTIQRTEQRDSAMYRCASSRMTGGLRDEQFFGPGTRLTVL.

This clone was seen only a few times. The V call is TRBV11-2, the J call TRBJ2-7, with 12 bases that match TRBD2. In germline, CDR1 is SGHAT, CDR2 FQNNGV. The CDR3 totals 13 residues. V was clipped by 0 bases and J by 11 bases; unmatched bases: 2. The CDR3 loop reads CASSLELAGGKYF. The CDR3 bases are TGTGCCAGCAGCTTAGAGCTAGCGGGAGGGAAGTACTTC. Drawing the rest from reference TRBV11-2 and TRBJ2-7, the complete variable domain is EAGVAQSPRYKIIEKRQSVAFWCNPISGHATLYWYQQILGQGPKLLIQFQNNGVVDDSQLPKDRFSAERLKGVDSTLKIQPAKLEDSAVYLCASSLELAGGKYFGPGTRLTVT.

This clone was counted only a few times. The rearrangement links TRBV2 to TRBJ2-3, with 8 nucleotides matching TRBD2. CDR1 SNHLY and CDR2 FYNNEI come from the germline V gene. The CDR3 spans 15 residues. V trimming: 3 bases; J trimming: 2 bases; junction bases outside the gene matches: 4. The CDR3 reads CASSDIAGPTDTQYF. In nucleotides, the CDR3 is TGTGCCAGCAGTGATATAGCGGGGCCCACAGATACGCAGTATTTT.

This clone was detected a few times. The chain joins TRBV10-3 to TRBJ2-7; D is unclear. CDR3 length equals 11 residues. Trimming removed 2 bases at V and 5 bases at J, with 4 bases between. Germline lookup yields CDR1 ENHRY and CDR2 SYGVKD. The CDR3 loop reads CAISETNEQYF. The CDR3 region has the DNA TGTGCCATCAGTGAGACGAACGAGCAGTACTTC.

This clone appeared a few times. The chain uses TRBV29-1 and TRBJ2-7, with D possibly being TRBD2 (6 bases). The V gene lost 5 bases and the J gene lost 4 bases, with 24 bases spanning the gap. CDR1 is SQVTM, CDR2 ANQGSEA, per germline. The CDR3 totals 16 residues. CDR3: CSVRQEGRGLAYEQYF. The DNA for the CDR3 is TGCAGCGTTAGACAAGAAGGTCGGGGACTTGCGTACGAGCAGTACTTC.

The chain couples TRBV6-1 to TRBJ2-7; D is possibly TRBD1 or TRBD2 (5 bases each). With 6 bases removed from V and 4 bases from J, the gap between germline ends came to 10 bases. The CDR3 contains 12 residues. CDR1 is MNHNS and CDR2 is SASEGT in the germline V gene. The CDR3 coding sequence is TGTGCCAGCAGCCACGAGGGGTACGAGCAGTACTTC. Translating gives CASSHEGYEQYF.

For the CDR3, the DNA is TGTGCCAGCAGCCCTCTTACCACAGGGCCATACTATGGCTACACCTTC. This encodes CASSPLTTGPYYGYTF. This sequence joins TRBV11-2 and TRBJ1-2; D is perhaps TRBD1 (6 bases). The CDR3 is 16 residues long. Germline assignment: CDR1 SGHAT and CDR2 FQNNGV. Trimming removed 5 bases from V and 3 bases from J, with 19 bases in between.

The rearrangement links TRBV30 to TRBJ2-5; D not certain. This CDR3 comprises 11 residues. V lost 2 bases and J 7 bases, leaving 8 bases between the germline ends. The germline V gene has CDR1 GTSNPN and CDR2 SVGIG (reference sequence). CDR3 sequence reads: CAWSSLGTQYF. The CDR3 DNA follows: TGTGCCTGGAGTAGTTTGGGGACCCAGTACTTC.

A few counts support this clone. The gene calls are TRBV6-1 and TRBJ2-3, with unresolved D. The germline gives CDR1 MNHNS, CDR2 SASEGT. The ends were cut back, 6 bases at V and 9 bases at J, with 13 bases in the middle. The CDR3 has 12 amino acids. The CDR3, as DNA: TGTGCCAGCAGCGCCTCCTCCGAAACGCAGTATTTT. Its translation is CASSASSETQYF.

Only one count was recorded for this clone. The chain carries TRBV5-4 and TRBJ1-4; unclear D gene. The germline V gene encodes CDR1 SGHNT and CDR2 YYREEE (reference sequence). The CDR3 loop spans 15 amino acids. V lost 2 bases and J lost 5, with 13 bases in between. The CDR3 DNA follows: TGTGCCAGCAGCTTAGGTGGCAGCCAAAATGAAAAACTGTTTTTT. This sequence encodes CASSLGGSQNEKLFF.

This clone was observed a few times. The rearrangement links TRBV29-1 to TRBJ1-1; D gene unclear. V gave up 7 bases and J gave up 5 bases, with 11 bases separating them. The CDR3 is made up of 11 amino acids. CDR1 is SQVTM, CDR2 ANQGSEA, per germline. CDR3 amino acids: CSASRGTEAFF. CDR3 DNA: TGCAGCGCGAGCAGAGGGACTGAAGCTTTCTTT. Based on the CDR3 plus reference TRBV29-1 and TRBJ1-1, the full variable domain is SAVISQKPSRDICQRGTSLTIQCQVDSQVTMMFWYRQQPGQSLTLIATANQGSEATYESGFVIDKFPISRPNLTFSTLTVSNMSPEDSSIYLCSASRGTEAFFGQGTRLTVV.

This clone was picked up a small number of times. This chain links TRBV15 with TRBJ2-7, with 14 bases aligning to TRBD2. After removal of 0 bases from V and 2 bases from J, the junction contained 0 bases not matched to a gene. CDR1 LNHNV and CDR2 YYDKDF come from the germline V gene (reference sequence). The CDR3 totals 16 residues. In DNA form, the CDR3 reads TGTGCCACCAGCAGAGAGGGACTAGCGGGGGCCTACGAGCAGTACTTC. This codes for CATSREGLAGAYEQYF.

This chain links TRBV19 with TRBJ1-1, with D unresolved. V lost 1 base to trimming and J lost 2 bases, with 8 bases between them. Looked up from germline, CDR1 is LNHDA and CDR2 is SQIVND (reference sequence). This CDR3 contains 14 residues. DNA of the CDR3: TGTGCCAGTAGTATAGGACCACGAAACACTGAAGCTTTCTTT. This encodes CASSIGPRNTEAFF. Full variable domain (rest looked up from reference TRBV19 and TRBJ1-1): DGGITQSPKYLFRKEGQNVTLSCEQNLNHDAMYWYRQDPGQGLRLIYYSQIVNDFQKGDIAEGYSVSREKKESFPLTVTSAQKNPTAFYLCASSIGPRNTEAFFGQGTRLTVV.

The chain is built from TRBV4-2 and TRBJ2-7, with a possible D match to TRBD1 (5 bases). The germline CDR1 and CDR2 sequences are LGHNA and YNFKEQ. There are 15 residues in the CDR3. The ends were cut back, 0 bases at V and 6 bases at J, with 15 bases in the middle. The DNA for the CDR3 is TGTGCCAGCAGCCAAGATCTTGCAGGGATCTCCGAGCAGTACTTC. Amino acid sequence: CASSQDLAGISEQYF.

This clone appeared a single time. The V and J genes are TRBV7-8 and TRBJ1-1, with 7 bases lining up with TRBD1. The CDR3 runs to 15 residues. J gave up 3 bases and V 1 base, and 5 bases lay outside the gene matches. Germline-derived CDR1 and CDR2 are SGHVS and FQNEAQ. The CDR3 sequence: CASSLGRGGDTEAFF. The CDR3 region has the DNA TGTGCCAGCAGCTTAGGAAGAGGGGGCGACACTGAAGCTTTCTTT. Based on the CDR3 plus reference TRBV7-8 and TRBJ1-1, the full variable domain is GAGVSQSPRYKVAKRGQDVALRCDPISGHVSLFWYQQALGQGPEFLTYFQNEAQLDKSGLPSDRFFAERPEGSVSTLKIQRTQQEDSAVYLCASSLGRGGDTEAFFGQGTRLTVV.

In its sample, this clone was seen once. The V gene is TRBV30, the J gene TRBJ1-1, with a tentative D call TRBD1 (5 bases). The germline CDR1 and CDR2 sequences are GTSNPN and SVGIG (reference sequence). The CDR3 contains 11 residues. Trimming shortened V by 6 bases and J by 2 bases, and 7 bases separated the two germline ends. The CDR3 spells CACRDNTEAFF. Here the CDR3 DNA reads TGTGCCTGCAGGGACAACACTGAAGCTTTCTTT.

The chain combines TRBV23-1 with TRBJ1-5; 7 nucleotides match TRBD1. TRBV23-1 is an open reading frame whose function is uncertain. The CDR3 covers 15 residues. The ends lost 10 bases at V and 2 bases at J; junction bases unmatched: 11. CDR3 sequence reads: CATESTGNRNQPQHF. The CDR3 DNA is TGCGCCACCGAATCGACAGGGAACCGCAATCAGCCCCAGCATTTT.

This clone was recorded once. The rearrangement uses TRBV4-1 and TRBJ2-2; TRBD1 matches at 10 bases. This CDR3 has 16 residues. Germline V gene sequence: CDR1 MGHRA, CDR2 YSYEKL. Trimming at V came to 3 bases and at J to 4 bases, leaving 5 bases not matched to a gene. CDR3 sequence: CASSQRQGAFTGELFF. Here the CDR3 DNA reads TGCGCCAGCAGCCAGAGACAGGGGGCTTTCACCGGGGAGCTGTTTTTT.

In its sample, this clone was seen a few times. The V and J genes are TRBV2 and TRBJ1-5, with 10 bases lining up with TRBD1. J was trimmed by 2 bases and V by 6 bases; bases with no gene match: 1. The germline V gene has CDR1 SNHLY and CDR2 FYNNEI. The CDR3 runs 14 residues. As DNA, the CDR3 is TGTGCCAGCAGGGGGACAGGGGGCAATCAGCCCCAGCATTTT. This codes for CASRGTGGNQPQHF.

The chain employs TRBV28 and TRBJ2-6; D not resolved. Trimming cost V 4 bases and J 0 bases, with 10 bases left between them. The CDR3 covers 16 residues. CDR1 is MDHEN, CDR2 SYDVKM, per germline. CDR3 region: CASSSPSRSGANVLTF. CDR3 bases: TGTGCCAGCAGTTCCCCCAGCCGCTCTGGGGCCAACGTCCTGACTTTC.

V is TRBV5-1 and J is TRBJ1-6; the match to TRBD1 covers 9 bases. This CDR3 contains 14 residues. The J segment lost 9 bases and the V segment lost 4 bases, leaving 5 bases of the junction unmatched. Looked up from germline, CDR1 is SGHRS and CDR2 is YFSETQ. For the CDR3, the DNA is TGCGCCAGCAGCCCGGGACAGGGAGTTTCACCCCTCCACTTT. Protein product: CASSPGQGVSPLHF.